What follows are 9 T cell receptor beta chains derived from one specimen sequenced in a study of cytomegalovirus exposure and HLA in healthy donors. 13 Jbeta primers and 60 Vbeta primers were used for the PCR. Repertoires were generated with immunoSEQ multiplex PCR, while TCRdb's copy carries only in-frame clones and drops some. The sample carries roughly 68,000 clones, 75% recorded once. Source material: PBMCs. The receptors were gathered from a woman aged 30 to 39 in good health and CMV-seropositive.

J is TRBJ1-2 and V is TRBV6-6, with 11 bases aligning to TRBD1. Trimming removed 5 bases from V and 6 bases from J; junction bases left unmatched: 5. This CDR3 is 14 amino acids long. Germline lookup yields CDR1 MNHNY and CDR2 SVGAGI (reference sequence). CDR3: CASSRTGGSNGYTF. The CDR3 nucleotides read TGTGCCAGCAGTCGGACAGGGGGCAGCAATGGCTACACCTTC.

V is TRBV19 and J is TRBJ1-4, with unresolved D. V lost 4 bases and J 10 bases, leaving 10 bases between the germline ends. Germline assignment: CDR1 LNHDA and CDR2 SQIVND (reference sequence). This CDR3 is built from 12 residues. The CDR3 DNA reads TGTGCCAGTAGTAAGACACCCGGAAAACTGTTTTTT. Residues: CASSKTPGKLFF.

The V call is TRBV6-5, the J call TRBJ2-7; 7 nucleotides agree with TRBD1. The CDR3 totals 13 residues. Germline V gene lookup returns CDR1 MNHEY and CDR2 SVGAGI. The junction had 5 bases not matched to a gene; V was cut back by 5 bases and J by 4 bases. The CDR3 loop reads CASSQGGGYEQYF. CDR3 DNA: TGTGCCAGCAGTCAAGGGGGCGGGTACGAGCAGTACTTC.

The chain joins TRBV5-6 to TRBJ2-5, with 7 bases identical to TRBD2. The CDR3 contains 13 residues. The ends lost 4 bases at V and 4 bases at J; junction bases unmatched: 4. Germline V gene data show CDR1 as SGHDT and CDR2 as YYEEEE. CDR3 DNA: TGTGCCAGCAGCAGAGGGAGGGGAGAGACCCAGTACTTC. Translation: CASSRGRGETQYF.

The genes are TRBV19 and TRBJ1-6; the match to TRBD1 covers 9 bases. This CDR3 contains 16 residues. Per germline, CDR1 LNHDA and CDR2 SQIVND (reference sequence). J lost 8 bases, V lost 5 bases, and 10 bases had no gene match. The chain's CDR3 is CASSWGQGATDSPLHF. The CDR3 DNA reads TGTGCCAGTAGTTGGGGACAGGGAGCGACAGATTCACCCCTCCACTTT.

The chain links TRBV5-4 to TRBJ1-5; 9 nucleotides match TRBD1. V gave up 0 bases and J gave up 6 bases; unmatched junction bases: 4. The germline V gene has CDR1 SGHNT and CDR2 YYREEE (reference sequence). The CDR3 has 15 amino acids. CDR3 residues: CASSLDGGQGQPQHF. CDR3 bases: TGTGCCAGCAGCTTGGATGGGGGACAGGGTCAGCCCCAGCATTTT.

This chain connects TRBV7-9 to TRBJ2-1; 16 nucleotides align to TRBD2. With V trimmed by 5 bases and J by 6 bases, 10 bases remained unmatched. The CDR3 consists of 18 residues. Germline V CDR1 and CDR2: SEHNR, FQNEAQ (reference sequence). As DNA, the CDR3 is TGTGCCAGCAGCCTCGGGACTAGCGGGAGGGAAGGCCGCAATGAGCAGTTCTTC. It yields the protein CASSLGTSGREGRNEQFF. Filled out from reference TRBV7-9 and TRBJ2-1, the complete variable domain reads DTGVSQNPRHKITKRGQNVTFRCDPISEHNRLYWYRQTLGQGPEFLTYFQNEAQLEKSRLLSDRFSAERPKGSFSTLEIQRTEQGDSAMYLCASSLGTSGREGRNEQFFGPGTRLTVL.

This chain uses TRBV6-5 with TRBJ2-1; 7 bases agree with TRBD2. Germline V CDR1 and CDR2: MNHEY, SVGAGI. The CDR3 contains 14 residues. The V segment lost 2 bases and the J segment 6 bases; nucleotides outside the gene matches: 4. In DNA, the CDR3 is TGTGCCAGCAGTTACGGGAGGGAAGGCAATGAGCAGTTCTTC. The encoded protein is CASSYGREGNEQFF.

This clone occurred once. CDR3 sequence: CASNKRESPGQFF. The CDR3 DNA follows: TGTGCCAGCAATAAAAGGGAGTCCCCCGGACAGTTCTTC. The V gene is TRBV6-5, the J gene TRBJ2-1, with D maybe TRBD2 (5 bases). There are 13 residues in the CDR3. Between the trimmed V and J ends, which lost 7 bases and 13 bases, there was a span of 20 bases. Germline CDR1 is MNHEY and CDR2 is SVGAGI.